The 32 T cell receptor beta chains listed next were all sequenced from one sample in a study of CD4 and CD8 cells across lung adenocarcinoma regions. TCRdb itself ran the PCR reads through MiXCR, one entry per CDR3 protein. The sample gives some 10,000 distinct CDR3 sequences, under 50% of which show up once; roughly 34% is in the top ten. Sequencing was performed on CD8+ T cells from the margin of a lung tumor. The receptors derive from a male donor with lung adenocarcinoma. The CD4 and CD8 labels of this study may be unreliable.

Sample share makes this clonotype medium-sized (0.01 to 0.1%). This rearrangement joins TRBV7-2 to TRBJ1-1; D unresolved. CDR3 length: 15 residues. Germline CDR1 SGHTA, CDR2 FQGNSA. V was pared by 5 bases and J by 2 bases, with 15 bases between. CDR3 DNA sequence: TGTGCCAGCAGCCCGCTACCGGGCCTCAACACTGAAGCTTTCTTT. Translation gives CASSPLPGLNTEAFF.

As for this clonotype: An end of the junction does not agree with germline; a read error may underlie this. The chain combines TRBV7-6 with TRBJ2-5, with unresolved D. This CDR3 has 11 amino acids. Germline CDR1 reads SGHVS; CDR2 reads FNYEAQ. The CDR3 loop reads CASSLGETLYF. Written as DNA, the CDR3 is TGTGCCAGCAGCTTGGGCGAGACCCTGTACTTC.

The chain couples TRBV10-1 to TRBJ2-1; a possible D gene is TRBD1 (5 bases). Trimming cost V 0 bases and J 10 bases, with 13 bases left between them. Germline V gene sequence: CDR1 WNHNN, CDR2 SYGVQD (reference sequence). The CDR3 is 14 amino acids. As DNA, the CDR3 is TGCGCCAGCAGTGAGTCCCAGACAGCCTACGAGCAGTTCTTC. It is translated as CASSESQTAYEQFF.

This clonotype came up once. The V and J genes are TRBV27 and TRBJ2-2, with D perhaps matching TRBD1 (6 bases). The CDR3 has 14 amino acids. V was clipped by 5 bases and J by 16 bases, with 23 bases between them. Germline lookup yields CDR1 MNHEY and CDR2 SMNVEV (reference sequence). The CDR3 DNA is TGTGCCAGCAGTCCGGACAGAGGCACAGGGACGCAGTTTTTT. Translating gives CASSPDRGTGTQFF.

For this clonotype: This may be a read error: a much more frequent sequence differs by one nucleotide. The chain joins TRBV10-2 to TRBJ2-1, with D possibly being TRBD2 (6 bases). Germline V lookup: CDR1 WSHSY, CDR2 SAAADI. V shed 0 bases and J shed 13 bases, with 16 bases lying between them. This CDR3 has 14 amino acids. The CDR3 loop is CASSESGGGRTQFF. DNA for the CDR3: TGCGCCAGCAGTGAGTCGGGAGGCGGAAGGACCCAGTTCTTC.

As for this clonotype: A read error may account for a junction end that differs from germline. In DNA form, the CDR3 reads TGTGCCAGCAGTGACCTTAATACACCGGGGGGCGCTGCGTGGGCCAACGAGCAGAACTTC. Its translation is CASSDLNTPGGAAWANEQNF. The chain recombines TRBV25-1 with TRBJ2-7; TRBD2 might be the D (7 bases). CDR3 length: 20 amino acids. Germline assignment: CDR1 MGHDK and CDR2 SYGVNS.

At least ten counts were recorded for this clonotype. V gene TRBV5-4 combines with J gene TRBJ2-1; D possibly matches TRBD1 or TRBD2 (6 bases each). With 1 base removed from V and 7 bases from J, the gap between germline ends came to 15 bases. This CDR3 is 15 amino acids long. Germline CDR1 SGHNT, CDR2 YYREEE (reference sequence). The CDR3 DNA follows: TGTGCCAGCAGCTTGAGGGGGGACGTTAAGAATGAGCAGTTCTTC. This translates into CASSLRGDVKNEQFF.

In this sample, this clonotype turned up many times. The V call is TRBV6-5, the J call TRBJ2-1, with TRBD1 matching over 8 bases. The J call may be in error: the DNA end matches TRBJ2-7 better. The germline V gene encodes CDR1 MNHEY and CDR2 SVGAGI. The CDR3 extends over 16 amino acids. CDR3 sequence reads: CASSSSHRGSPYEQYF. In nucleotides, the CDR3 is TGTGCCAGCAGCTCCTCCCACAGGGGGTCCCCCTACGAGCAGTACTTC.

In its sample, this clonotype is medium-sized (0.01 to 0.1%). The gene calls are TRBV10-1 and TRBJ2-1; D might be TRBD2 (5 bases). The DNA end lines up better with TRBJ2-7; the J call may be wrong. The length of the CDR3 is 14 residues. The V gene's germline CDR1 is WNHNN and CDR2 SYGVQD (reference sequence). The CDR3 region is CASSPTRAPYEQYF. DNA for the CDR3: TGCGCCAGCAGCCCCACGCGGGCCCCCTACGAGCAGTACTTC.

Points on this clonotype: One end of the junction fails to match germline, which may point to a read error. This sequence joins TRBV10-1 and TRBJ2-3; either TRBD1 or TRBD2 may fit D (6 bases each). Germline lookup yields CDR1 WNHNN and CDR2 SYGVQD (reference sequence). This CDR3 spans 16 amino acids. For the CDR3, the DNA is TGCGCCAGCAGGGTTAGAGGGGGAGGCCCGAGAGATACCCAGTATTTT. Translating gives CASRVRGGGPRDTQYF.

By share, this clonotype ranks as large. V gene TRBV6-1 combines with J gene TRBJ2-2, with a possible D match to TRBD2 (5 bases). The CDR3 totals 15 residues. Trimming removed 2 bases from V and 1 base from J, with 8 bases in between. CDR1 is MNHNS, CDR2 SASEGT, per germline. CDR3 DNA sequence: TGTGCCAGCAGTGAACTGGGGAGGAACACCGGGGAGCTGTTTTTT. As protein: CASSELGRNTGELFF.

The gene calls are TRBV28 and TRBJ1-1; TRBD1 agrees at 7 bases. CDR1 and CDR2 from the germline V gene are MDHEN and SYDVKM. The CDR3 has 17 amino acids. V dropped 6 bases and J dropped 0; count of bases not matched to a gene: 13. The CDR3 protein is CASSPRTGRNLNTEAFF. The DNA for the CDR3 is TGTGCCAGCAGCCCCCGGACAGGACGCAACTTGAACACTGAAGCTTTCTTT.

By proportion, this clonotype is medium-sized. This sequence joins TRBV10-3 and TRBJ2-1, with D hard to call. The closer fit of TRBJ2-5 to the DNA end suggests the J call may be wrong. The CDR3 loop spans 14 amino acids. Germline lookup yields CDR1 ENHRY and CDR2 SYGVKD. The CDR3 DNA reads as TGTGCCATCAGTGAGTCGAAGGAAGGGTTTTCCCAGTACTTC. Translating it yields CAISESKEGFSQYF.

V and J are TRBV5-1 and TRBJ1-2; D is possibly TRBD1 (6 bases). The CDR3 extends over 17 amino acids. The germline V and J ends were trimmed by 0 bases and 2 bases, with 17 bases remaining between them. Per germline, CDR1 SGHRS and CDR2 YFSETQ. The CDR3 loop reads CASSLGPYRAHNYGYTF. CDR3 coding DNA: TGCGCCAGCAGCTTGGGCCCCTACAGGGCCCACAACTATGGCTACACCTTC.

A note on this clonotype: Lacking the conserved final phenylalanine or tryptophan, this CDR3 likely reflects a read error. It is unclear where the CDR3 begins or ends on the DNA, so no DNA is shown, and the CDR3 is as TCRdb lists it. The V gene is TRBV10-3, the J gene TRBJ2-5. CDR1 is ENHRY, CDR2 SYGVKD, per germline. Ends included, the CDR3 has 14 residues. CDR3 amino acids: CAISESAGQETQFL.

This clonotype came up many times. The chain recombines TRBV2 with TRBJ2-1; 9 bases line up with TRBD2. The germline V gene has CDR1 SNHLY and CDR2 FYNNEI. The J segment lost 5 bases and the V segment lost 4 bases, leaving 3 bases of the junction unmatched. The CDR3 length is 14 residues. The CDR3 nucleotides are TGTGCCAGCAGTGTAGCGGGGGAACACAATGAGCAGTTCTTC. Translating it yields CASSVAGEHNEQFF.

The rearrangement links TRBV9 to TRBJ2-1; no firm D call. Germline values: CDR1 SGDLS, CDR2 YYNGEE. The CDR3 is 17 amino acids. Trimming left V 4 bases short and J 4 bases short, with 21 bases between. The chain's CDR3 is CASSPSRSSRLYNEQFF. The CDR3 DNA follows: TGTGCCAGCAGCCCTTCCCGGTCATCCAGGCTTTACAATGAGCAGTTCTTC.

Comment on this clonotype: Relative to the germline gene, one junction end is altered; a read error may explain this. The J gene is TRBJ2-3, the V gene TRBV6-1, with D maybe TRBD1 (5 bases). The J call may be faulty, since TRBJ2-7 better matches the DNA end. The germline gives CDR1 MNHNS, CDR2 SASEGT. There are 14 residues in the CDR3. CDR3 in amino acids: CGSKGLPNTNTQYF. Here the CDR3 DNA reads TGTGGCAGCAAGGGGCTGCCGAACACAAACACGCAGTACTTC.

In its sample, this clonotype is medium-sized. The chain is built from TRBV10-3 and TRBJ2-1, with 8 bases that match TRBD2. Germline lookup yields CDR1 ENHRY and CDR2 SYGVKD. With V trimmed by 3 bases and J by 8 bases, 3 bases remained unmatched. The length of the CDR3 is 13 residues. The CDR3 protein is CAISERTSHEQFF. CDR3 bases: TGTGCCATCAGTGAAAGGACTAGCCATGAGCAGTTCTTC.

This chain uses TRBV6-1 with TRBJ1-6, with 8 bases that match TRBD1. This CDR3 is 17 amino acids long. Germline trimming cut 6 bases from V and 7 bases from J; bases unmatched to any gene: 14. CDR1 and CDR2 from the germline V gene are MNHNS and SASEGT. The CDR3 here is CASSPGTGITMNSPLHF. The CDR3 DNA reads as TGTGCCAGCAGCCCCGGGACAGGTATTACGATGAATTCACCCCTCCACTTT.

This clonotype was observed many times. The chain is built from TRBV24-1 and TRBJ2-5; TRBD2 matches 8 bases. Germline V CDR1 and CDR2: KGHDR, SFDVKD. The CDR3 is 13 residues long. Losses at the gene ends were 7 bases for V and 4 bases for J; bases not matched to a gene: 4. CDR3 protein: CATRRGDGETQYF. The CDR3 DNA follows: TGTGCCACCAGGCGGGGGGATGGAGAGACCCAGTACTTC.

The chain couples TRBV15 to TRBJ2-1; unclear D gene. Germline V lookup: CDR1 LNHNV, CDR2 YYDKDF (reference sequence). Trimming pared 1 base from V and 0 bases from J, leaving 7 bases between. The CDR3 has 15 residues. The CDR3 loop reads CATSRGLSSYNEQFF. CDR3 bases: TGTGCCACCAGCAGAGGACTTAGCTCCTACAATGAGCAGTTCTTC.

This clonotype occurred a few times. The chain uses TRBV6-5 and TRBJ1-2, with D possibly matching TRBD1 (5 bases). Per the germline V gene, CDR1 is MNHEY and CDR2 is SVGAGI. V lost 2 bases and J 7 bases, leaving 23 bases between the germline ends. The CDR3 runs to 17 residues. The CDR3 DNA reads TGTGCCAGCAGTTACGTCGGGCGTAGAGCAGAAACAGGTGGCTACACCTTC. Its translation: CASSYVGRRAETGGYTF.

This clonotype is judged medium-sized. The chain recombines TRBV25-1 with TRBJ2-3; no clear D gene. V lost 2 bases to trimming and J lost 1 base, with 7 bases between them. Germline V gene sequence: CDR1 MGHDK, CDR2 SYGVNS. The length of the CDR3 is 14 residues. CDR3 loop: CASSERWGTDTQYF. The CDR3 region has the DNA TGTGCCAGCAGTGAACGGTGGGGCACAGATACGCAGTATTTT. The entire variable domain, with the rest obtained from reference TRBV25-1 and TRBJ2-3, is as follows: EADIYQTPRYLVIGTGKKITLECSQTMGHDKMYWYQQDPGMELHLIHYSYGVNSTEKGDLSSESTVSRIRTEHFPLTLESARPSHTSQYLCASSERWGTDTQYFGPGTRLTVL.

The chain links TRBV27 to TRBJ2-2; maybe TRBD2 (5 bases). The CDR3 consists of 14 residues. V lost 3 bases and J 4 bases, leaving 9 bases between the germline ends. Germline lookup yields CDR1 MNHEY and CDR2 SMNVEV (reference sequence). CDR3 DNA sequence: TGTGCCAGCAGTTTCAGAGGAGGCACCGGGGAGCTGTTTTTT. It encodes CASSFRGGTGELFF.

This clonotype was picked up a small number of times. The chain has TRBV4-1 and TRBJ2-2; D unresolved. Between the trimmed V and J ends, which lost 5 bases and 2 bases, there was a span of 9 bases. From germline, CDR1 is MGHRA and CDR2 YSYEKL. This CDR3 spans 14 amino acids. The CDR3 loop reads CASSNPPNTGELFF. In nucleotides, the CDR3 is TGCGCCAGCAGCAACCCCCCCAACACCGGGGAGCTGTTTTTT.

V is TRBV7-2 and J is TRBJ2-3; D call uncertain. Germline V gene sequence: CDR1 SGHTA, CDR2 FQGNSA. CDR3 size: 17 residues. V was pared by 5 bases and J by 4 bases, with 22 bases between. CDR3 sequence (DNA): TGTGCCAGCAGCACCCGACACGGACGCGGTGTCCCAGATACGCAGTATTTT. This sequence encodes CASSTRHGRGVPDTQYF.

The chain combines TRBV10-1 with TRBJ2-3; TRBD2 matches at 9 bases. The germline V gene encodes CDR1 WNHNN and CDR2 SYGVQD (reference sequence). The trim removed 6 bases at V and 6 bases at J, leaving 13 bases unmatched. CDR3 length equals 16 residues. DNA for the CDR3: TGCGCCAGCAGGGTGAGAGCGGGAGGCCCGAAGGATACGCAGTATTTT. Translated: CASRVRAGGPKDTQYF.

This clonotype was seen many times. The V call is TRBV4-2, the J call TRBJ2-1, with D uncertain. The CDR3 length is 15 residues. V shed 1 base and J shed 4 bases, with 11 bases lying between them. CDR1 is LGHNA, CDR2 YNFKEQ, per germline. This CDR3 is CASSQVKLSYNEQFF. In DNA form, the CDR3 reads TGTGCCAGCAGCCAAGTGAAACTGTCGTACAATGAGCAGTTCTTC.

Regarding this clonotype: The junction and the germline gene differ at one end; a read error may be behind it. V and J are TRBV10-1 and TRBJ2-2; 10 nucleotides match TRBD2. Germline V lookup: CDR1 WNHNN, CDR2 SYGVQD (reference sequence). The CDR3 runs 15 residues. CDR3 in amino acids: CASSDLAGGTGEQFF. CDR3 bases: TGCGCCAGCAGTGATTTAGCGGGAGGCACCGGGGAGCAGTTTTTT.

The rearrangement uses TRBV25-1 and TRBJ2-2, with 8 nucleotides matching TRBD2. The CDR3 has 18 amino acids. CDR1 and CDR2 from the germline V gene are MGHDK and SYGVNS. Unmatched junction bases numbered 12, after V lost 4 bases and J lost 2 bases. The CDR3 is CASSVKSSGAFNTGELFF. The CDR3 bases are TGTGCCAGCAGTGTGAAGAGTAGCGGGGCCTTTAACACCGGGGAGCTGTTTTTT.

This clonotype is classed as medium-sized. The CDR3 is CASRSPYNEQFF. The CDR3, as DNA: TGTGCCAGCAGGTCCCCCTACAATGAGCAGTTCTTC. This chain joins TRBV27 and TRBJ2-1; no reliable D call. CDR1 MNHEY and CDR2 SMNVEV come from the germline V gene (reference sequence). Trimming left V 6 bases short and J 2 bases short, with 5 bases between. The CDR3 loop spans 12 amino acids.